The rows below give T cell receptor beta chains drawn from one sample of a study of T cell responses to AZD1222 COVID-19 vaccine. This table comes from immunoSEQ multiplex PCR, and its TCRdb copy is limited to in-frame clones, with some not included. This sample has around 160,000 clones, with about 90% found just once. This specimen was peripheral blood, taken on day 0 of MenACWY control vaccination. The source is an adult in good health. CDR3s include the opening cysteine and the closing phenylalanine or tryptophan. Each record gives: CDR3 protein, CDR3 DNA, D gene, J gene, V gene, clone size. The D gene is left open where the match is weak. Some rows mark clone size as missing; the rest say once, few, many or name a class of expanded clone.

CDR3aa: CASSIGTSNTGELFF
CDR3nt: TGTGCCAGCAGCATTGGGACTAGCAACACCGGGGAGCTGTTTTTT
d_gene: TRBD2
j_gene: TRBJ2-2
v_gene: TRBV4-2
abundance: .

CDR3aa: CASSLQGSGPGNTIYF
CDR3nt: TGCGCCAGCAGCTTACAGGGGTCGGGTCCTGGAAACACCATATATTTT
d_gene: TRBD1
j_gene: TRBJ1-3
v_gene: TRBV5-1
abundance: .

CDR3aa: CASSPRTGKSEQFF
CDR3nt: TGTGCCAGCAGCCCTCGGACGGGGAAGAGTGAGCAGTTCTTC
d_gene: .
j_gene: TRBJ2-1
v_gene: TRBV7-3
abundance: .

CDR3aa: CASPAHVLPEVGQITYEQYF
CDR3nt: TGCGCCAGCCCTGCTCACGTTCTACCAGAGGTGGGACAAATCACCTACGAGCAGTACTTC
d_gene: .
j_gene: TRBJ2-7
v_gene: TRBV4-1
abundance: .

CDR3aa: CASTDRGLSGNTIYF
CDR3nt: TGTGCCAGCACCGACAGGGGCCTCTCTGGAAACACCATATATTTT
d_gene: TRBD1
j_gene: TRBJ1-3
v_gene: TRBV5-8
abundance: .

CDR3aa: CASSAGGAYGYTF
CDR3nt: TGTGCCAGCAGCGCCGGGGGTGCCTATGGCTACACCTTC
d_gene: .
j_gene: TRBJ1-2
v_gene: TRBV6-5
abundance: .

CDR3aa: CSATNTEAFF
CDR3nt: TGCAGCGCTACGAACACTGAAGCTTTCTTT
d_gene: .
j_gene: TRBJ1-1
v_gene: TRBV29-1
abundance: .

CDR3aa: CAAGVRGSGNTIYF
CDR3nt: TGTGCCGCTGGCGTCAGGGGATCGGGAAACACCATATATTTT
d_gene: .
j_gene: TRBJ1-3
v_gene: TRBV19
abundance: .

CDR3aa: CASGGTGGYSPLHF
CDR3nt: TGTGCCAGCGGGGGGACAGGGGGGTATTCACCCCTCCACTTT
d_gene: TRBD1
j_gene: TRBJ1-6
v_gene: TRBV2
abundance: .

CDR3aa: CASSPPTISSYEQYF
CDR3nt: TGTGCCAGCTCACCACCGACAATAAGCTCCTACGAGCAGTACTTC
d_gene: .
j_gene: TRBJ2-7
v_gene: TRBV18
abundance: .

CDR3aa: CASSSGHTTNEKLFF
CDR3nt: TGCGCCAGCAGCTCGGGCCACACAACTAATGAAAAACTGTTTTTT
d_gene: .
j_gene: TRBJ1-4
v_gene: TRBV5-1
abundance: .

CDR3aa: CASSPAGGREMKLFF
CDR3nt: TGTGCCAGCAGTCCCGCGGGGGGTAGGGAAATGAAACTGTTTTTT
d_gene: .
j_gene: TRBJ1-4
v_gene: TRBV5-4
abundance: .

CDR3aa: CASSPPRMTEQYF
CDR3nt: TGTGCCAGCAGCCCCCCGAGGATGACCGAGCAGTACTTC
d_gene: .
j_gene: TRBJ2-7
v_gene: TRBV7-9
abundance: .

CDR3aa: CASSLAPGEDSPLHF
CDR3nt: TGCGCCAGCAGCTTGGCCCCCGGCGAGGATTCACCCCTCCACTTT
d_gene: .
j_gene: TRBJ1-6
v_gene: TRBV5-1
abundance: .

CDR3aa: CAISGDRGGNQPQHF
CDR3nt: TGTGCCATCAGCGGGGACAGGGGTGGCAATCAGCCCCAGCATTTT
d_gene: TRBD1
j_gene: TRBJ1-5
v_gene: TRBV10-3
abundance: .

CDR3aa: CASSIVTGGGPQHF
CDR3nt: TGTGCCAGTAGTATAGTTACAGGGGGAGGCCCCCAGCATTTT
d_gene: TRBD1
j_gene: TRBJ1-5
v_gene: TRBV19
abundance: .

CDR3aa: CSVTQGVYEQYF
CDR3nt: TGCAGCGTTACACAGGGGGTTTACGAGCAGTACTTC
d_gene: TRBD1
j_gene: TRBJ2-7
v_gene: TRBV29-1
abundance: few

CDR3aa: CASNLIYEQYF
CDR3nt: TGTGCCAGCAATCTCATCTACGAGCAGTACTTC
d_gene: .
j_gene: TRBJ2-7
v_gene: TRBV2
abundance: .

CDR3aa: CASSIGGSYEQYF
CDR3nt: TGTGCCAGTAGTATCGGCGGATCCTACGAGCAGTACTTC
d_gene: .
j_gene: TRBJ2-7
v_gene: TRBV19
abundance: .

CDR3aa: CASSPSADPYGYTF
CDR3nt: TGTGCCAGCAGCCCCAGCGCAGACCCCTATGGCTACACCTTC
d_gene: .
j_gene: TRBJ1-2
v_gene: TRBV7-3
abundance: .

CDR3aa: CASSLTGAATEAFF
CDR3nt: TGTGCCAGCAGTTTGACAGGGGCCGCGACTGAAGCTTTCTTT
d_gene: TRBD1
j_gene: TRBJ1-1
v_gene: TRBV27
abundance: .

CDR3aa: CSVGEVEDGYTF
CDR3nt: TGCAGCGTTGGTGAAGTAGAGGATGGCTACACCTTC
d_gene: .
j_gene: TRBJ1-2
v_gene: TRBV29-1
abundance: .

CDR3aa: CASSLGGVAEAFF
CDR3nt: TGCGCCAGCAGCTTGGGAGGGGTAGCTGAAGCTTTCTTT
d_gene: .
j_gene: TRBJ1-1
v_gene: TRBV5-1
abundance: .

CDR3aa: CASSLEGSPLHF
CDR3nt: TGTGCCAGCAGTTTGGAGGGTTCGCCCCTCCACTTT
d_gene: .
j_gene: TRBJ1-6
v_gene: TRBV28
abundance: once

CDR3aa: CASSLYRDRWTEAFF
CDR3nt: TGTGCCAGCAGCCTATACCGGGACAGGTGGACTGAAGCTTTCTTT
d_gene: TRBD1
j_gene: TRBJ1-1
v_gene: TRBV11-2
abundance: .

CDR3aa: CASSQENRGRRNTIYF
CDR3nt: TGCGCCAGCAGCCAAGAGAATCGGGGGCGTAGGAACACCATATATTTT
d_gene: .
j_gene: TRBJ1-3
v_gene: TRBV4-1
abundance: once

CDR3aa: CAQVEGPRNSPLHF
CDR3nt: TGTGCCCAAGTGGAGGGACCGCGGAATTCACCCCTCCACTTT
d_gene: .
j_gene: TRBJ1-6
v_gene: TRBV5-3
abundance: .

CDR3aa: CATSAGRADPRYNEQFF
CDR3nt: TGTGCCACCAGCGCCGGGCGGGCTGACCCCCGGTACAATGAGCAGTTCTTC
d_gene: .
j_gene: TRBJ2-1
v_gene: TRBV15
abundance: few

CDR3aa: CASSPTGAAGEAFF
CDR3nt: TGTGCCAGCAGCCCGACAGGGGCGGCAGGTGAAGCTTTCTTT
d_gene: TRBD1
j_gene: TRBJ1-1
v_gene: TRBV7-2
abundance: once

CDR3aa: CASSWATGNNEQFF
CDR3nt: TGTGCCAGCAGCTGGGCCACGGGGAACAATGAGCAGTTCTTC
d_gene: .
j_gene: TRBJ2-1
v_gene: TRBV11-2
abundance: .

CDR3aa: CASSLPGLAGGRTGELFF
CDR3nt: TGTGCCAGCAGCTTGCCCGGACTAGCGGGAGGGAGGACCGGGGAGCTGTTTTTT
d_gene: TRBD2
j_gene: TRBJ2-2
v_gene: TRBV5-4
abundance: .

CDR3aa: CARGNEKLFF
CDR3nt: TGTGCCAGGGGGAACGAAAAACTGTTTTTT
d_gene: .
j_gene: TRBJ1-4
v_gene: TRBV5-8
abundance: .

CDR3aa: CASSLEGGQGSLQYF
CDR3nt: TGTGCCAGCAGCTTAGAGGGCGGGCAGGGCAGTCTCCAGTACTTC
d_gene: .
j_gene: TRBJ2-5
v_gene: TRBV11-2
abundance: .

CDR3aa: CASTSRRDSYNSPLHF
CDR3nt: TGTGCCAGTACCTCCCGCCGGGACAGCTATAATTCACCCCTCCACTTT
d_gene: TRBD1
j_gene: TRBJ1-6
v_gene: TRBV19
abundance: .

CDR3aa: CASSLGGSRTDTQYF
CDR3nt: TGTGCCAGCAGCTTAGGGGGGAGCAGGACGGATACGCAGTATTTT
d_gene: .
j_gene: TRBJ2-3
v_gene: TRBV13
abundance: .

CDR3aa: CASSEAHGGYGYTF
CDR3nt: TGTGCCAGCAGTGAAGCGCATGGAGGGTATGGCTACACCTTC
d_gene: .
j_gene: TRBJ1-2
v_gene: TRBV6-1
abundance: once

CDR3aa: CASSQGQISNQPQHF
CDR3nt: TGCGCCAGCAGCCAAGGACAGATTAGCAATCAGCCCCAGCATTTT
d_gene: .
j_gene: TRBJ1-5
v_gene: TRBV4-1
abundance: .

CDR3aa: CATSDGGRNYGYTF
CDR3nt: TGTGCCACCAGTGACGGTGGACGGAACTATGGCTACACCTTC
d_gene: .
j_gene: TRBJ1-2
v_gene: TRBV24-1
abundance: few

CDR3aa: CASRGPGTAYGYTF
CDR3nt: TGCGCCAGCAGGGGACCCGGGACAGCTTATGGCTACACCTTC
d_gene: TRBD1
j_gene: TRBJ1-2
v_gene: TRBV5-1
abundance: .

CDR3aa: CASSLDTGGYHEQFF
CDR3nt: TGTGCCAGCAGCTTAGACACGGGAGGGTATCATGAGCAGTTCTTC
d_gene: TRBD2
j_gene: TRBJ2-1
v_gene: TRBV7-6
abundance: .

CDR3aa: CASSIDTGNEKLFF
CDR3nt: TGTGCCAGCAGCATAGACACAGGGAATGAAAAACTGTTTTTT
d_gene: .
j_gene: TRBJ1-4
v_gene: TRBV5-4
abundance: .